This T cell receptor (beta chain) was recorded in a study of blood T cells in healthy people across ages. Study findings and constraints: Diversity was higher, and naive CD4+ cells more numerous, in long-lived donors than in aged donors.

Alongside a J-beta primer mix, a sample-barcoded 5' primer served in a second PCR lasting 7 to 11 cycles. TCRdb processed the 5' RACE reads anew with MiXCR; each CDR3 protein has one entry. The table includes about 1.4 million distinct CDR3 sequences, around 55% detected once. In this sample, this clonotype turned up a few times. Antigen specificity is unknown. The sequence derives from a man between 18 and 35 years old in good health. The sequencing sample was made of blood.

The CDR3 region has the DNA TGTGCCAGCAGTGGGAGGGAAAACATTCAGTACTTC. Amino acids: CASSGRENIQYF. J is TRBJ2-4 and V is TRBV2; tentative D call: TRBD2 (6 bases). CDR1 and CDR2 (germline): SNHLY, FYNNEI. V gave up 4 bases and J gave up 5 bases, with 6 bases separating them. The CDR3 loop spans 12 amino acids.